This TCR beta chain was recorded in a study of response to subunit inactivated influenza vaccine listed by TCRdb under 2018. Turning to the overall study: To follow how T cells responded to a trivalent subunit inactivated influenza vaccine, the researchers relied on deep quantitative profiling of the T cell receptor repertoire. Broad study findings and their caveats: According to the authors, only a limited number of new T cells may be recruited by each seasonal influenza vaccination.

This clonotype was detected a few times. The antigen it binds to is not known. No base quality values were provided; no much bigger clone lies one nucleotide off. The sample's time point label, in plain terms: approximately 40 days after influenza vaccine administration. Cut back by 3 bases and 2 bases, the V and J ends lie 20 bases apart. The germline V gene (reference sequence) supplies CDR1 DFQATT and CDR2 SNEGSKA. The CDR3 numbers 16 residues from cysteine through phenylalanine. The CDR3 DNA has 48 bases and is translated from base 1. Library prep was done by RT-PCR. The run used an Illumina HiSeq 2500. TCRdb reprocessing: public reads trimmed at Q25 with fastp, clones called with MiXCR, in-frame beta chains kept. CDR3 protein duplicates are merged, each entry listing the most common genes and DNA. The sample table holds 430,000 or so distinct CDR3 sequences, of which about 10% were seen once. The top ten constitute about 12% of the sample.

The TCR comes from a man between 50 and 59 years old who received an inactivated influenza vaccine. Donor details come from another sample of the same person, matched by shared clones. The rearranged chain carries TRBV20-1 and TRBJ2-7; TRBD1 is a possible D gene, resting on 5 matching bases. The sample consisted of PBMCs from blood, taken roughly 47 days after vaccination. The nucleotide sequence is given as TGCAGTGCTAGGGCGCAGGGCCGATCTTCTCCCTACGAGCAGTACTTC. The translation is CSARAQGRSSPYEQYF.